The 2 T cell receptor beta chains reported below all come from one sample, sequenced in a study of cytomegalovirus exposure and HLA in healthy donors. PCR was performed using 60 Vbeta and 13 Jbeta primers. Clones were read by immunoSEQ multiplex PCR, and TCRdb kept only the in-frame ones, dropping some. The sample carries some 180,000 clones, 85% recorded once. What was sequenced was PBMCs. The receptors here all came from a man under 40 in good health and CMV-seropositive.

CDR3 sequence: CASEGREGRSYNEQFF. DNA of the CDR3: TGTGCCAGTGAGGGACGGGAGGGCCGGTCCTACAATGAGCAGTTCTTC. V gene TRBV19 combines with J gene TRBJ2-1; 8 nucleotides agree with TRBD2. Trimming at V came to 8 bases and at J to 1 base, leaving 10 bases not matched to a gene. The length of the CDR3 is 16 residues. Germline V gene data show CDR1 as LNHDA and CDR2 as SQIVND (reference sequence).

J is TRBJ1-2 and V is TRBV7-2, with D tentatively TRBD1 (6 bases). CDR3 length equals 13 residues. Germline V gene sequence: CDR1 SGHTA, CDR2 FQGNSA. With 5 bases removed from V and 2 bases from J, the gap between germline ends came to 9 bases. The chain's CDR3 is CASSKDRNYGYTF. The CDR3 DNA reads TGTGCCAGCAGCAAGGACAGAAACTATGGCTACACCTTC.